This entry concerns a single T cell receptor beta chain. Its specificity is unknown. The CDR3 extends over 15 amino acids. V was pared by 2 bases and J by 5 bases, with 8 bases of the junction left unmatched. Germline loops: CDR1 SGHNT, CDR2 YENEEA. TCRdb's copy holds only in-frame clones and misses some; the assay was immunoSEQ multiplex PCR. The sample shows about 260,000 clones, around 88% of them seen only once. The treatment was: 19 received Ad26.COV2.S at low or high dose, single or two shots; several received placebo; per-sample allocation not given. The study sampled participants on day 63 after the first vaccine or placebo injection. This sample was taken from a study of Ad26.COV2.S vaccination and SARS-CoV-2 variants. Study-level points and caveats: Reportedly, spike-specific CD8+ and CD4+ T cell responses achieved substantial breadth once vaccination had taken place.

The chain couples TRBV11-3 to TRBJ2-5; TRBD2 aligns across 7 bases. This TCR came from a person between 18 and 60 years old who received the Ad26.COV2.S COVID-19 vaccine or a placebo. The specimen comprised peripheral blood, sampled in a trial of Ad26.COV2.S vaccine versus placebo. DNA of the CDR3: TGTGCCAGCAGCTTATCCGGCGGGGGTGTCGAGACCCAGTACTTC. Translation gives CASSLSGGGVETQYF.